Shown below are 31 T cell receptor beta chains from a single sample sequenced in a study of shared clonotypes between healthy human individuals. Selected positively for CCR7 and CD45RO-negative, naive CD8 cells excluded terminally differentiated effector memory CD45RA+ cells. Only in-frame clones appear in the TCRdb table, and some are missing; sequencing was by immunoSEQ multiplex PCR. The data show nearly 2 million clones, less than 95% seen once. Material: naive CD8+ T cells sorted from blood. Receptor source: a man between 18 and 29 years old in good health.

Here the CDR3 DNA reads TGTGCCAGCAGCTTAGAAGGTGTCTGGACAGGGGATAACACTGAAGCTTTCTTT. This gives the protein CASSLEGVWTGDNTEAFF. V usage is TRBV13 and J usage is TRBJ1-1, with 9 positions matching TRBD1. After removal of 1 base from V and 2 bases from J, the junction contained 11 bases not matched to a gene. Germline loops: CDR1 PRHDT, CDR2 FYEKMQ (reference sequence). This CDR3 spans 18 amino acids.

This chain links TRBV30 with TRBJ1-5; D unresolved. The germline V gene encodes CDR1 GTSNPN and CDR2 SVGIG (reference sequence). V was cut by 2 bases and J by 7 bases, with 15 bases left in between. The CDR3 contains 14 residues. The CDR3 loop is CAWSKADGWQPQHF. The CDR3 DNA reads as TGTGCCTGGAGTAAGGCAGACGGGTGGCAGCCCCAGCATTTT.

The chain carries TRBV4-1 and TRBJ2-1, with 8 bases lining up with TRBD2. The germline V gene encodes CDR1 MGHRA and CDR2 YSYEKL. The CDR3 runs to 16 residues. The V and J ends lost 0 bases and 8 bases, in that order; junction bases with no gene match: 9. The CDR3 coding sequence is TGCGCCAGCAGCCAAGATCCCGGGAGGGGGAGCGATGAGCAGTTCTTC. This encodes CASSQDPGRGSDEQFF.

This clone appeared a single time. The chain uses TRBV29-1 and TRBJ2-2; D is perhaps TRBD1 or TRBD2 (6 bases each). The germline V and J ends were trimmed by 2 bases and 5 bases, with 15 bases remaining between them. CDR1 and CDR2 (germline): SQVTM, ANQGSEA. This CDR3 region has 15 residues. The CDR3 protein is CSVEQEGGWTGELFF. Here the CDR3 DNA reads TGCAGCGTTGAACAGGAAGGGGGGTGGACCGGGGAGCTGTTTTTT.

The chain combines TRBV7-9 with TRBJ2-2; D may be TRBD1 (6 bases). CDR1 is SEHNR and CDR2 is FQNEAQ in the germline V gene (reference sequence). The CDR3 is 13 amino acids. V dropped 5 bases and J dropped 8 bases, with 12 bases sitting between them. The CDR3 bases are TGTGCCAGCAGCCCAGGGGTTTTAGGGGAGCTGTTTTTT. It translates to CASSPGVLGELFF.

V usage is TRBV27 and J usage is TRBJ2-7; 7 bases map to TRBD1. Germline V gives CDR1 MNHEY, CDR2 SMNVEV (reference sequence). This CDR3 comprises 16 residues. The V segment lost 5 bases and the J segment 4 bases; nucleotides outside the gene matches: 14. In nucleotides, the CDR3 is TGTGCCAGCAGTCCTTCCCAGGGGGAGACTGGGTACGAGCAGTACTTC. As protein: CASSPSQGETGYEQYF.

As to this clone: The sample holds other DNA sequences that translate to the same CDR3. CDR3 nucleotides: TGTGCCAGCAGTTACGAGGGTTCAGATACGCAGTATTTT. Translation: CASSYEGSDTQYF. The chain links TRBV6-5 to TRBJ2-3; D may be TRBD2 (5 bases). V was trimmed by 2 bases and J by 4 bases, leaving 7 bases between them. The germline gives CDR1 MNHEY, CDR2 SVGAGI. The CDR3 is 13 residues long.

The gene calls are TRBV30 and TRBJ1-2; 8 bases are shared with TRBD1. Per germline, CDR1 GTSNPN and CDR2 SVGIG (reference sequence). V lost 4 bases, J lost 6 bases, and 1 base stayed unmatched. This CDR3 contains 11 residues. The CDR3: CAWTGGDGYTF. In DNA form, the CDR3 reads TGTGCCTGGACAGGGGGCGATGGCTACACCTTC.

The rearrangement joins TRBV27 to TRBJ2-1; TRBD2 is a possible D gene (6 bases). Looked up from germline, CDR1 is MNHEY and CDR2 is SMNVEV (reference sequence). The germline V and J ends were trimmed by 4 bases and 1 base, with 14 bases remaining between them. The CDR3 totals 16 residues. The CDR3 is CASSSYHSGSYNEQFF. The CDR3 region has the DNA TGTGCCAGCAGTTCCTACCATAGCGGTTCCTACAATGAGCAGTTCTTC.

The V call is TRBV4-1, the J call TRBJ2-3; 9 bases match TRBD1. Germline-derived CDR1 and CDR2 are MGHRA and YSYEKL. The CDR3 is 17 residues long. V gave up 5 bases and J gave up 2 bases; unmatched junction bases: 11. CDR3 coding DNA: TGCGCCAGCAGCTTCCGGGACAGGGTCGAAAACACAGATACGCAGTATTTT. It codes for CASSFRDRVENTDTQYF.

Only one count was recorded for this clone. The chain recombines TRBV6-5 with TRBJ2-7; TRBD1 agrees at 8 bases. The CDR3 sequence is 15 residues long. Germline assignment: CDR1 MNHEY and CDR2 SVGAGI. Trimming cost V 2 bases and J 1 base; bases outside gene matches: 4. The CDR3 region is CASSYGGQASYEQYF. The CDR3 bases are TGTGCCAGCAGTTACGGGGGACAGGCATCCTACGAGCAGTACTTC.

The chain is built from TRBV27 and TRBJ2-7; 9 positions match TRBD1. Germline loops: CDR1 MNHEY, CDR2 SMNVEV (reference sequence). This CDR3 spans 15 amino acids. V was pared by 5 bases and J by 5 bases, with 10 bases of the junction left unmatched. CDR3: CASSPIIQGADEQYF. The CDR3 bases are TGTGCCAGCAGTCCGATCATACAGGGGGCAGACGAGCAGTACTTC.

As concerns this clone: In the same sample, other DNA sequences code for this CDR3. This chain connects TRBV18 to TRBJ2-7; 8 bases map to TRBD2. CDR1 is KGHSH, CDR2 LQKENI, per germline. The V gene end was trimmed by 3 bases and the J gene end by 0 bases; junction bases not matched to a gene: 4. The CDR3 runs to 15 residues. In DNA form, the CDR3 reads TGTGCCAGCTCACCGGGCGGGGGGAGCTCCTACGAGCAGTACTTC. This translates into CASSPGGGSSYEQYF.

This clone appeared a single time. The chain combines TRBV4-1 with TRBJ2-2; the match to TRBD2 covers 13 bases. V trimming: 1 base; J trimming: 1 base; junction bases outside the gene matches: 3. CDR3 length: 18 amino acids. Germline lookup yields CDR1 MGHRA and CDR2 YSYEKL. The DNA of the CDR3 is TGCGCCAGCAGCCAAGGGGGACTAGCGGGGATGAACACCGGGGAGCTGTTTTTT. Translating it yields CASSQGGLAGMNTGELFF.

A single count supports this clone. This chain joins TRBV5-1 and TRBJ1-1; D is undetermined. The CDR3 is 13 residues long. V lost 3 bases and J 0 bases, leaving 6 bases between the germline ends. The germline V gene encodes CDR1 SGHRS and CDR2 YFSETQ. CDR3 nucleotide sequence: TGCGCCAGCAGCTGGAGTATGAACACTGAAGCTTTCTTT. This codes for CASSWSMNTEAFF.

This rearrangement joins TRBV7-6 to TRBJ2-2; TRBD2 agrees at 7 bases. Germline CDR1 and CDR2: SGHVS and FNYEAQ. The length of the CDR3 is 18 residues. V shed 3 bases and J 0 bases; nucleotides not matched to a gene: 10. The CDR3 DNA reads as TGTGCCAGCAGCTTTGTCATGAGGCTAGCGGCGAACACCGGGGAGCTGTTTTTT. This sequence encodes CASSFVMRLAANTGELFF. The variable domain in full, with the rest retrieved from reference TRBV7-6 and TRBJ2-2, is GAGVSQSPRYKVTKRGQDVALRCDPISGHVSLYWYRQALGQGPEFLTYFNYEAQQDKSGLPNDRFSAERPEGSISTLTIQRTEQRDSAMYRCASSFVMRLAANTGELFFGEGSRLTVL.

J is TRBJ2-2 and V is TRBV9; D remains unclear. This CDR3 spans 13 amino acids. The V end was cut by 6 bases, the J end by 8 bases, with 14 bases between. Germline assignment: CDR1 SGDLS and CDR2 YYNGEE. The CDR3, as DNA: TGTGCCAGCACCAAAGGTGGCGCTGGGGAGCTGTTTTTT. Translated, it gives CASTKGGAGELFF.

This sequence joins TRBV28 and TRBJ2-7; D possibly uses TRBD1 or TRBD2 (5 bases each). The CDR3 spans 14 residues. The germline V gene has CDR1 MDHEN and CDR2 SYDVKM. V lost 3 bases and J 5 bases, leaving 14 bases between the germline ends. The chain's CDR3 is CASSFPRDADEQYF. The DNA for the CDR3 is TGTGCCAGCAGTTTTCCCAGGGACGCGGACGAGCAGTACTTC. Variable domain in full (rest from reference TRBV28 and TRBJ2-7): DVKVTQSSRYLVKRTGEKVFLECVQDMDHENMFWYRQDPGLGLRLIYFSYDVKMKEKGDIPEGYSVSREKKERFSLILESASTNQTSMYLCASSFPRDADEQYFGPGTRLTVT.

The V and J genes are TRBV10-1 and TRBJ2-3, with TRBD2 matching 9 bases. This CDR3 spans 15 amino acids. The germline CDR1 and CDR2 sequences are WNHNN and SYGVQD (reference sequence). J gave up 3 bases and V 3 bases, and 4 bases lay outside the gene matches. The CDR3 nucleotides read TGCGCCAGCAGTGACCTGACTAGCGGAACAGATACGCAGTATTTT. This gives the protein CASSDLTSGTDTQYF.

The chain carries TRBV7-2 and TRBJ2-7, with D possibly TRBD2 on 6 matching bases. Per germline, CDR1 SGHTA and CDR2 FQGNSA. Between the trimmed V and J ends, which lost 4 bases and 0 bases, there was a span of 13 bases. The CDR3 is 15 amino acids. CDR3 loop: CASSSIGGSSYEQYF. The CDR3 nucleotides are TGTGCCAGCAGCTCTATCGGAGGGAGCTCCTACGAGCAGTACTTC. Using reference TRBV7-2 and TRBJ2-7 for the parts outside the CDR3, the full variable domain is GAGVSQSPSNKVTEKGKDVELRCDPISGHTALYWYRQSLGQGLEFLIYFQGNSAPDKSGLPSDRFSAERTGGSVSTLTIQRTQQEDSAVYLCASSSIGGSSYEQYFGPGTRLTVT.

The J gene is TRBJ2-3, the V gene TRBV15; unclear D gene. This CDR3 is built from 12 residues. The ends were cut back, 9 bases at V and 2 bases at J, with 9 bases in the middle. Germline assignment: CDR1 LNHNV and CDR2 YYDKDF (reference sequence). The chain's CDR3 is CATGDDTDTQYF. CDR3 coding DNA: TGTGCCACTGGCGATGACACAGATACGCAGTATTTT.

This clone has more than one count but fewer than ten. This sample also contains other DNA sequences that code for the same CDR3. The V and J genes are TRBV27 and TRBJ1-5; unclear D gene. V lost 3 bases and J 4 bases, leaving 7 bases between the germline ends. The CDR3 is made up of 13 amino acids. The germline CDR1 and CDR2 sequences are MNHEY and SMNVEV (reference sequence). CDR3 in amino acids: CASSFGRNQPQHF. DNA for the CDR3: TGTGCCAGCAGTTTCGGCAGAAATCAGCCCCAGCATTTT.

Concerning this clone itself: This same CDR3 is encoded by further DNA sequences in the sample. The J gene is TRBJ1-2, the V gene TRBV28; D ambiguous. The CDR3 contains 13 residues. The germline V gene has CDR1 MDHEN and CDR2 SYDVKM. V was trimmed by 3 bases and J by 2 bases, leaving 7 bases between them. CDR3 sequence reads: CASSFGENYGYTF. In DNA form, the CDR3 reads TGTGCCAGCAGTTTCGGGGAGAACTATGGCTACACCTTC.

The rearrangement joins TRBV9 to TRBJ2-3, with 8 nucleotides matching TRBD2. The germline CDR1 and CDR2 sequences are SGDLS and YYNGEE. CDR3 length equals 17 residues. V was clipped by 4 bases and J by 5 bases; unmatched bases: 15. CDR3 nucleotides: TGTGCCAGCAGCTCTCCTGGAGGGCGGGAGGAGGAAGATACGCAGTATTTT. Amino acids: CASSSPGGREEEDTQYF.

The V call is TRBV6-1, the J call TRBJ2-1, with D tentatively TRBD2 (5 bases). V shed 2 bases and J shed 6 bases, with 14 bases lying between them. The CDR3 extends over 15 amino acids. CDR1 and CDR2 from the germline V gene are MNHNS and SASEGT. CDR3 residues: CASSEISGVANEQFF. The CDR3 DNA reads as TGTGCCAGCAGTGAAATAAGCGGAGTGGCCAATGAGCAGTTCTTC.

The J gene is TRBJ1-2, the V gene TRBV7-9; D is possibly TRBD1 (5 bases). Trimming left V 3 bases short and J 3 bases short, with 14 bases between. Germline loops: CDR1 SEHNR, CDR2 FQNEAQ (reference sequence). The CDR3 loop spans 15 amino acids. CDR3 region: CASSLSETVYYGYTF. The CDR3, as DNA: TGTGCCAGCAGCTTGTCTGAGACAGTTTACTATGGCTACACCTTC.

The chain employs TRBV11-3 and TRBJ2-1; the match to TRBD2 covers 8 bases. V was clipped by 1 base and J by 2 bases; unmatched bases: 4. Germline CDR1 is SGHNT and CDR2 is YENEEA. This CDR3 comprises 16 residues. The CDR3 DNA sequence: TGTGCCAGCAGCTTAGCTGTTAGCGGGACCTACAATGAGCAGTTCTTC. The encoded protein is CASSLAVSGTYNEQFF.

CDR3 nucleotide sequence: TGTGCCAGCAGTTACTCCGAAGGGGCGCAGTATTTT. This codes for CASSYSEGAQYF. The rearrangement links TRBV6-5 to TRBJ2-3, with D tentatively TRBD1 (5 bases). The CDR3 is 12 amino acids. V was trimmed by 0 bases and J by 10 bases, leaving 8 bases between them. CDR1 MNHEY and CDR2 SVGAGI come from the germline V gene.

V is TRBV28 and J is TRBJ2-7; D assignment may be TRBD1 or TRBD2 (5 bases each). Germline V CDR1 and CDR2: MDHEN, SYDVKM. The V end was cut by 4 bases, the J end by 3 bases, with 10 bases between. The CDR3 contains 13 residues. CDR3 nucleotide sequence: TGTGCCAGCAGTTCTGGGACCTACTACGAGCAGTACTTC. Translated: CASSSGTYYEQYF.

The J gene is TRBJ2-5, the V gene TRBV9; the D gene is possibly TRBD2 (6 bases). Germline V gives CDR1 SGDLS, CDR2 YYNGEE. V was trimmed by 4 bases and J by 5 bases, leaving 18 bases between them. There are 15 residues in the CDR3. The CDR3, as DNA: TGTGCCAGCAGCCCGGGACTGCTTATAGGGGAGACCCAGTACTTC. Residues: CASSPGLLIGETQYF.

The chain links TRBV9 to TRBJ1-6; D may be TRBD1 (5 bases). Trimming stripped 4 bases from V and 5 bases from J, with 16 bases between. Germline assignment: CDR1 SGDLS and CDR2 YYNGEE. This CDR3 is built from 16 residues. The CDR3 DNA is TGTGCCAGCAGCCCGTGGGGGGGAGAGAATAATTCACCCCTCCACTTT. Translation: CASSPWGGENNSPLHF.